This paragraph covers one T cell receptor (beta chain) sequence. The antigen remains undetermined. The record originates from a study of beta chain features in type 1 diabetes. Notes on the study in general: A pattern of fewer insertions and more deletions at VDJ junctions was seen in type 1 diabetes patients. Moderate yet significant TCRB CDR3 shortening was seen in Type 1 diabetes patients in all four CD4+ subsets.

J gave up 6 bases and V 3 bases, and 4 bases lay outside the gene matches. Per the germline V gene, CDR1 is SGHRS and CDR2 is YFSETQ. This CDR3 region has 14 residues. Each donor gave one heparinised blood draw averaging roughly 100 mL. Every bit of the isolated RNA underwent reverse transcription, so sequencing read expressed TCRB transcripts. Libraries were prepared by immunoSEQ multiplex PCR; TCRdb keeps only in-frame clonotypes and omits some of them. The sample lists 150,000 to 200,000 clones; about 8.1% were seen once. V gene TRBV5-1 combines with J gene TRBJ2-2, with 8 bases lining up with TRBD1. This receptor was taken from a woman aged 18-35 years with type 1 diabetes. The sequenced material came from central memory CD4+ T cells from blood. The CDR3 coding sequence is TGCGCCAGCAGCTCACAGGGGGTCTCCGGGGAGCTGTTTTTT. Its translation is CASSSQGVSGELFF.